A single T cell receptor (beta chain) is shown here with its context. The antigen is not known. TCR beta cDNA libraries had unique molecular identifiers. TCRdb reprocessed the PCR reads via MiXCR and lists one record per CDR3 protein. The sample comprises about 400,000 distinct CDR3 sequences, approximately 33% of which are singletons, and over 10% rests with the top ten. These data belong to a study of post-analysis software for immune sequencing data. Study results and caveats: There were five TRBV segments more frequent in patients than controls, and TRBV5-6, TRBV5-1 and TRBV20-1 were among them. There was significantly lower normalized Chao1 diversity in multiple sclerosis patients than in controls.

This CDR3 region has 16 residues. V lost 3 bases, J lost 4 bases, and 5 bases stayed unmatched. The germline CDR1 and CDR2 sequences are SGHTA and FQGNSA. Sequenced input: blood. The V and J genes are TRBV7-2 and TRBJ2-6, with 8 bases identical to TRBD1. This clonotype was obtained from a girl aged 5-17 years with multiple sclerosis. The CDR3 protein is CASSFRGRGGANVLTF. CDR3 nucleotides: TGTGCCAGCAGCTTCAGGGGGCGCGGAGGGGCCAACGTCCTGACTTTC.